This TCR beta chain was sequenced in a study of cytomegalovirus exposure and HLA in healthy donors. At the level of the study: Drawn from HLA-typed donors, around 85 million unique TCRs were held in an early data release.

Primers for the PCR totalled 60 Vbeta and 13 Jbeta. Method: immunoSEQ multiplex PCR; TCRdb's copy keeps in-frame clones and lacks some. The table lists roughly 130,000 clones, roughly 87% of them singletons. Findings and limits, study-wide: Accurate prediction of HLA-A and HLA-B alleles (for most subjects) was reportedly achieved from TCR beta sequences. In a later analysis, across HLA loci, associated TCR counts were highest for DRB1, lowest for HLA-C. Later work associated roughly 15,000 TCR beta sequences with HLA alleles at 0.05 false discovery rate.

As for this clone: The antigen is unknown.

V lost 10 bases to trimming and J lost 1 base, with 14 bases between them. The CDR3 loop spans 14 amino acids. CDR1 is MDHEN, CDR2 SYDVKM, per germline. This chain uses TRBV28 with TRBJ2-4, with a tentative D call TRBD2 (5 bases). This clonotype was obtained from a woman between 40 and 50 years old in good health and CMV-seronegative. What was sequenced was PBMCs. CDR3 coding DNA: TGTGCCATCAAAGCGGCTGGGGCCAAAAACATTCAGTACTTC. Its translation: CAIKAAGAKNIQYF.